The 19 T cell receptor beta chains presented below share a single source sample, sequenced in a study of T cell changes during pregnancy in multiple sclerosis. TCRdb keeps only in-frame clones here, not all; method: immunoSEQ multiplex PCR. The table records 17,000 or so clones, approximately 88% of them present only once. The input for sequencing was CD8+ T cells from peripheral blood mononuclear cells, taken in the third trimester of pregnancy. These receptors were taken from a female donor in good health, enrolled as a control in a pregnancy study.

The V gene is TRBV19, the J gene TRBJ2-1, with TRBD2 matching over 11 bases. The CDR3 runs 16 residues. With 0 bases clipped from V and 8 bases from J, the junction kept 6 bases outside the gene matches. Germline-derived CDR1 and CDR2 are LNHDA and SQIVND (reference sequence). In DNA form, the CDR3 reads TGTGCCAGTAGTATAGATCTGGAGACTAGCGGGGATGAGCAGTTCTTC. This encodes CASSIDLETSGDEQFF. The variable domain in full, with the rest retrieved from reference TRBV19 and TRBJ2-1, is DGGITQSPKYLFRKEGQNVTLSCEQNLNHDAMYWYRQDPGQGLRLIYYSQIVNDFQKGDIAEGYSVSREKKESFPLTVTSAQKNPTAFYLCASSIDLETSGDEQFFGPGTRLTVL.

The gene calls are TRBV7-9 and TRBJ2-7; the match to TRBD1 covers 8 bases. Trimming cost V 6 bases and J 3 bases; bases outside gene matches: 4. The CDR3 covers 13 residues. Germline loops: CDR1 SEHNR, CDR2 FQNEAQ (reference sequence). CDR3 sequence reads: CASRDRVGYEQYF. Here the CDR3 DNA reads TGTGCCAGCAGGGACAGGGTCGGCTACGAGCAGTACTTC.

CDR3 in DNA: TGTGCTAGTGGTTTGGTGACGGGAATTGGAAACACCATATATTTT. Its translation is CASGLVTGIGNTIYF. The chain carries TRBV12-5 and TRBJ1-3, with D unclear. The CDR3 has 15 amino acids. Trimming took 0 bases from V and 3 from J, leaving 9 bases between them. Germline V gene sequence: CDR1 LGHNT, CDR2 FRNRAP.

The V gene is TRBV27, the J gene TRBJ2-1; D might be TRBD2 (5 bases). This CDR3 comprises 14 residues. Germline values: CDR1 MNHEY, CDR2 SMNVEV (reference sequence). The V end was cut by 3 bases, the J end by 5 bases, with 11 bases between. The CDR3 is CASSFALADNEQFF. CDR3 nucleotide sequence: TGTGCCAGCAGTTTTGCGCTAGCCGACAATGAGCAGTTCTTC.

V and J are TRBV6-6 and TRBJ2-7; 8 bases line up with TRBD2. The ends lost 2 bases at V and 1 base at J; junction bases unmatched: 4. The germline CDR1 and CDR2 sequences are MNHNY and SVGAGI (reference sequence). The CDR3 spans 15 residues. The CDR3, as DNA: TGTGCCAGCAGTTACGAACCGGGGGGGTCCTACGAGCAGTACTTC. Translated, it gives CASSYEPGGSYEQYF.

This chain uses TRBV19 with TRBJ2-3, with 8 positions matching TRBD2. The germline CDR1 and CDR2 sequences are LNHDA and SQIVND (reference sequence). Trimming removed 8 bases from V and 3 bases from J; junction bases left unmatched: 4. The CDR3 totals 13 residues. CDR3 loop: CASDSGETDTQYF. DNA of the CDR3: TGTGCCAGTGATAGCGGGGAGACAGATACGCAGTATTTT.

This clone turned up a few times. This rearrangement joins TRBV27 to TRBJ2-7; maybe TRBD2 (5 bases). Germline V gene lookup returns CDR1 MNHEY and CDR2 SMNVEV (reference sequence). This CDR3 region has 14 residues. Trimming took off 4 bases at V and 6 bases at J, with 16 bases between the two ends. CDR3 sequence reads: CASSYEGTLGEQYF. CDR3 DNA: TGTGCCAGCAGTTACGAGGGAACTCTTGGCGAGCAGTACTTC.

The count of this clone is one. The chain joins TRBV25-1 to TRBJ1-5; D is uncertain. Trimming removed 1 base at V and 7 bases at J, with 14 bases between. There are 15 residues in the CDR3. From germline, CDR1 is MGHDK and CDR2 SYGVNS. In DNA form, the CDR3 reads TGTGCCAGCAGTGAATCGACCCTGGGAGGGCAGCCCCAGCATTTT. Translating gives CASSESTLGGQPQHF.

This sequence joins TRBV29-1 and TRBJ2-6, with D possibly matching TRBD1 (5 bases). The germline V gene has CDR1 SQVTM and CDR2 ANQGSEA. The CDR3 is made up of 14 amino acids. Between the trimmed V and J ends, which lost 6 bases and 0 bases, there was a span of 9 bases. Here the CDR3 DNA reads TGCAGCGTACCTGACAGCTCTGGGGCCAACGTCCTGACTTTC. Translating gives CSVPDSSGANVLTF.

The chain links TRBV2 to TRBJ2-3; 10 bases align to TRBD2. CDR3 size: 18 residues. The germline CDR1 and CDR2 sequences are SNHLY and FYNNEI. Unmatched junction bases numbered 17, after V lost 7 bases and J lost 4 bases. CDR3 coding DNA: TGTGCCAGCACCCACCCACTCAGCGGGAGGGCTTTCCCAGATACGCAGTATTTT. It codes for CASTHPLSGRAFPDTQYF. Drawing the rest from reference TRBV2 and TRBJ2-3, the complete variable domain is EPEVTQTPSHQVTQMGQEVILRCVPISNHLYFYWYRQILGQKVEFLVSFYNNEISEKSEIFDDQFSVERPDGSNFTLKIRSTKLEDSAMYFCASTHPLSGRAFPDTQYFGPGTRLTVL.

V is TRBV7-9 and J is TRBJ2-7; TRBD2 matches at 9 bases. This CDR3 comprises 15 residues. CDR1 is SEHNR and CDR2 is FQNEAQ in the germline V gene (reference sequence). V lost 5 bases, J lost 5 bases, and 10 bases stayed unmatched. The DNA of the CDR3 is TGTGCCAGCAGCCTACTCGGACTAGCGAACCACGAGCAGTACTTC. Translated: CASSLLGLANHEQYF.

The chain has TRBV30 and TRBJ1-1; possible D gene TRBD1, 6 bases. The V end was cut by 6 bases, the J end by 1 base, with 18 bases between. The CDR3 totals 15 residues. Germline V gene data show CDR1 as GTSNPN and CDR2 as SVGIG (reference sequence). This chain's CDR3 is CACPKGGGWNTEAFF. The DNA of the CDR3 is TGTGCCTGTCCCAAAGGGGGGGGGTGGAACACTGAAGCTTTCTTT.

Written as DNA, the CDR3 is TGTGCCAGCAGTCCTACAGGGGGGTCCTTTGAAGCTTTCTTT. Translating it yields CASSPTGGSFEAFF. The chain joins TRBV6-5 to TRBJ1-1, with 8 bases lining up with TRBD1. The V segment lost 5 bases and the J segment 7 bases; nucleotides outside the gene matches: 9. The CDR3 contains 14 residues. Germline-derived CDR1 and CDR2 are MNHEY and SVGAGI.

The rearrangement links TRBV4-3 to TRBJ1-1; D is uncertain. From germline, CDR1 is LGHNA and CDR2 YSLEER. The CDR3 consists of 14 residues. The V and J ends lost 3 bases and 1 base respectively, with 9 bases between them. The CDR3 DNA is TGCGCCAGCAGCCACAATACTGGGAACACTGAAGCTTTCTTT. It specifies CASSHNTGNTEAFF.

The V call is TRBV6-5, the J call TRBJ1-5; no definite D call. The CDR3 sequence is 14 residues long. CDR1 and CDR2 (germline): MNHEY, SVGAGI. Deletions cut 4 bases from V and 6 bases from J, with 13 bases between. The CDR3 DNA follows: TGTGCCAGCAGTTCCCAAAAGTCGAGTCAGCCCCAGCATTTT. Its translation: CASSSQKSSQPQHF.

This sequence joins TRBV6-5 and TRBJ1-1; D is perhaps TRBD1 (6 bases). This CDR3 spans 12 amino acids. Trimming pared 6 bases from V and 7 bases from J, leaving 12 bases between. Germline V gives CDR1 MNHEY, CDR2 SVGAGI. The CDR3 DNA reads TGTGCCAGCAGCCTTGAGGGGGATGAAGCTTTCTTT. Amino acids: CASSLEGDEAFF.

The V and J genes are TRBV9 and TRBJ2-7, with TRBD2 as a possible D gene (7 bases). Germline V gene sequence: CDR1 SGDLS, CDR2 YYNGEE. Trimming removed 4 bases from V and 5 bases from J, with 16 bases in between. This CDR3 spans 14 amino acids. The CDR3 region is CASSQGGAADEQYF. CDR3 in DNA: TGTGCCAGCAGCCAAGGGGGGGCGGCGGACGAGCAGTACTTC.

DNA of the CDR3: TGCGCCAGCAGCTTGGTGGCAGGGGTCCAAGGTACGCAGTATTTT. Translating gives CASSLVAGVQGTQYF. V usage is TRBV5-1 and J usage is TRBJ2-3, with D perhaps TRBD1 (6 bases). CDR3 length: 15 amino acids. The V end was cut by 0 bases, the J end by 8 bases, with 16 bases between. The V gene's germline CDR1 is SGHRS and CDR2 YFSETQ.

Here the CDR3 reads CASSLLGGSYNEQFF. Written as DNA, the CDR3 is TGTGCCAGCAGTTTATTAGGGGGATCCTACAATGAGCAGTTCTTC. V and J are TRBV27 and TRBJ2-1, with D tentatively TRBD1 (6 bases). The V and J ends lost 1 base and 1 base respectively, with 8 bases between them. This CDR3 region has 15 residues. The germline V gene encodes CDR1 MNHEY and CDR2 SMNVEV (reference sequence).